These 6 T cell receptor beta chains originate from one sample sequenced in a study of blood T cell repertoires in COVID-19. Data came from immunoSEQ multiplex PCR; TCRdb stores just in-frame clones and leaves some out. Of 110,000 or so clones listed, roughly 80% are singletons. The sequenced sample was peripheral blood. These receptors were taken from a man between 70 and 80 years old with acute or convalescent COVID-19.

V gene TRBV19 combines with J gene TRBJ2-7; TRBD1 matches 7 bases. V gave up 2 bases and J gave up 5 bases; unmatched junction bases: 9. Germline lookup yields CDR1 LNHDA and CDR2 SQIVND (reference sequence). The CDR3 consists of 15 residues. The CDR3 reads CASSIPNRGEDEQYF. For the CDR3, the DNA is TGTGCCAGTAGTATACCAAACAGGGGAGAGGACGAGCAGTACTTC.

The chain employs TRBV7-9 and TRBJ1-1, with D hard to call. The V gene lost 5 bases and the J gene lost 1 base, with 11 bases spanning the gap. This CDR3 region has 14 residues. The germline gives CDR1 SEHNR, CDR2 FQNEAQ (reference sequence). CDR3 amino acids: CASSPKGGNTEAFF. As DNA, the CDR3 is TGTGCCAGCAGCCCGAAGGGAGGGAACACTGAAGCTTTCTTT.

J is TRBJ2-1 and V is TRBV19; 13 nucleotides align to TRBD2. The CDR3 runs 15 residues. CDR1 is LNHDA and CDR2 is SQIVND in the germline V gene (reference sequence). Trimming took 5 bases from V and 7 from J; bases not matched to a gene: 5. The CDR3 region is CASSPGLAGWNEQFF. The DNA for the CDR3 is TGTGCCAGTAGTCCGGGACTAGCGGGGTGGAATGAGCAGTTCTTC. Full variable domain (outside the CDR3, taken from reference TRBV19 and TRBJ2-1): DGGITQSPKYLFRKEGQNVTLSCEQNLNHDAMYWYRQDPGQGLRLIYYSQIVNDFQKGDIAEGYSVSREKKESFPLTVTSAQKNPTAFYLCASSPGLAGWNEQFFGPGTRLTVL.

V is TRBV29-1 and J is TRBJ1-5, with D maybe TRBD1 (5 bases). V shed 4 bases and J shed 2 bases, with 6 bases lying between them. The CDR3 contains 12 residues. Germline V gene lookup returns CDR1 SQVTM and CDR2 ANQGSEA. The CDR3 DNA reads as TGCAGCGTTGTACAGGGCAATCAGCCCCAGCATTTT. This translates into CSVVQGNQPQHF.

The V call is TRBV28, the J call TRBJ2-3; weak D call: TRBD2 (5 bases). Germline V gives CDR1 MDHEN, CDR2 SYDVKM. V was clipped by 5 bases and J by 4 bases, with 31 bases between them. This CDR3 is built from 20 residues. The CDR3 DNA sequence: TGTGCCAGCAGTCCCACCGTGTGGGAGACTCGGCCACCACCACCAGATACGCAGTATTTT. This encodes CASSPTVWETRPPPPDTQYF.

The genes are TRBV28 and TRBJ1-5; the D gene is possibly TRBD1 (5 bases). Germline V lookup: CDR1 MDHEN, CDR2 SYDVKM. Trimming removed 3 bases from V and 3 bases from J, with 9 bases in between. The CDR3 contains 14 residues. The CDR3 region has the DNA TGTGCCAGCAGTTTCGACAGCCTCAATCAGCCCCAGCATTTT. This codes for CASSFDSLNQPQHF.